This T cell receptor beta chain was recovered during a study of blood T cells in healthy people across ages. Study-level information: Per two T cells, template switching captured roughly one barcoded beta molecule.

Through a sample-barcoded 5' primer and a J-beta primer mix, a second PCR was run for roughly 6 to 12 cycles. Tags on each cDNA molecule came from a template-switch adaptor with 12 random nucleotides. A single record per CDR3 protein comes from TCRdb applying MiXCR to the 5' RACE reads. The data show about 590,000 distinct CDR3 sequences, approximately 30% seen once. Study conclusions and caveats: Diversity was estimated from one million T cells, and these estimates were considered underestimates.

Concerning this clonotype: Its cognate antigen is unknown. A much larger clone sits a single nucleotide away, making a read error possible.

Healthy individuals of Caucasian origin from Russia, aged 6 to 90, served as donors. This receptor was identified in a woman at least 80 years old in good health. Material for sequencing was blood.

CDR3 nucleotide sequence: TGCAGTGCTAGACCGGGGGGCGATGAGCAGTACTTC. Encoded protein: CSARPGGDEQYF. The J gene is TRBJ2-1, the V gene TRBV20-1, with D maybe TRBD2 (7 bases). The J call may be incorrect, as the DNA end agrees better with TRBJ2-7. The germline V gene has CDR1 DFQATT and CDR2 SNEGSKA (reference sequence). This CDR3 has 12 residues.